The clone carrying this T cell receptor (beta chain) was found many times. This specimen belongs to a study of T cell repertoires in cytomegalovirus infection. Overall study: The public TCR beta signatures pointed to both CMV infection and matching HLA type.

TCRdb re-derived calls from the reads in MiXCR, one entry per CDR3 protein. The table lists about 310,000 distinct CDR3 sequences, about a sixth of them singletons. V trimming: 0 bases; J trimming: 3 bases; junction bases outside the gene matches: 3. This CDR3 has 15 residues. CDR1 and CDR2 from the germline V gene are LGHNA and YNFKEQ. The chain carries TRBV4-2 and TRBJ2-5; 8 bases map to TRBD1. The sequencing sample was made of PBMCs. The sequence was obtained from a human donor in good health (CMV status not recorded). Some clones in this sample may be carry-over from other donors' samples. The CDR3 DNA sequence: TGTGCCAGCAGCCAAGAGCAGGGGGCAGAAGAGACCCAGTACTTC. It codes for CASSQEQGAEETQYF.